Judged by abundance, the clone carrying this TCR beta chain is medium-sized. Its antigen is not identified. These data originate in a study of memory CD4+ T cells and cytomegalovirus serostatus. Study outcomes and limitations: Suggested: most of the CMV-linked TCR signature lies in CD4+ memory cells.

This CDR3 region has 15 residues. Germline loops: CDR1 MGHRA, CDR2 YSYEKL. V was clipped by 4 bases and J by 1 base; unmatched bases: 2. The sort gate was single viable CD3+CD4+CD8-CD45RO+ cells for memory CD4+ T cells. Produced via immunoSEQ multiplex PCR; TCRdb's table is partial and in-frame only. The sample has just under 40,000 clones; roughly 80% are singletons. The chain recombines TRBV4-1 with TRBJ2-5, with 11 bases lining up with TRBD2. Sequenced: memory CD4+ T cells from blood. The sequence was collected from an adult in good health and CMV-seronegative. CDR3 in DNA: TGCGCCAGCAGCCTAGCGGGGGGGATCCAAGAGACCCAGTACTTC. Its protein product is CASSLAGGIQETQYF.